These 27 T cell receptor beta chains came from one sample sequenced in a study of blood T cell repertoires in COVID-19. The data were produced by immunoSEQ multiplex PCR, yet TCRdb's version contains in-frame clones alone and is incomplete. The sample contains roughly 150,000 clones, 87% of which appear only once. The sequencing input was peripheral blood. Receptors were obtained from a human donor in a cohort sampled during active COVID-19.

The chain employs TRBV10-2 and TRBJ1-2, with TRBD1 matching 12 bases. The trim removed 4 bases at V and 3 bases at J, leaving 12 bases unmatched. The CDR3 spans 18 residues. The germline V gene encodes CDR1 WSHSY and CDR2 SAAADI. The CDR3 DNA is TGCGCCAGCAGTGGCCCAATCCGGGACAGGGGGCACTACTATGGCTACACCTTC. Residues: CASSGPIRDRGHYYGYTF.

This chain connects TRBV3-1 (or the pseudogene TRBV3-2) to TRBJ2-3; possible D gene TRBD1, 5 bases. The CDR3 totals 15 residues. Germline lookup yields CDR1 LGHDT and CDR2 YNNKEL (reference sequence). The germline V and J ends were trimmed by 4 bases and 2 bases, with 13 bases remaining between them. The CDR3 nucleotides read TGTGCCAGCAGCCCAGGGCCGAGACCCACAGATACGCAGTATTTT. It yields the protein CASSPGPRPTDTQYF.

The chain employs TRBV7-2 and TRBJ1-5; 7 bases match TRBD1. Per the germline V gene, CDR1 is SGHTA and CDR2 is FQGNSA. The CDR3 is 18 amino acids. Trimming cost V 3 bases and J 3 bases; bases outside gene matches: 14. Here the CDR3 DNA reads TGTGCCAGCAGCTTTGAGGGGGACAGTCAGGTTGCCAATCAGCCCCAGCATTTT. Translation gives CASSFEGDSQVANQPQHF.

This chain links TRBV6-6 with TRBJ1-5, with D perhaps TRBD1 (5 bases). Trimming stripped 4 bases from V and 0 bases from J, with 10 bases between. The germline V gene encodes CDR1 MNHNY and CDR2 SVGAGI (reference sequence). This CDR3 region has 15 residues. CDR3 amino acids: CASSFSGGSNQPQHF. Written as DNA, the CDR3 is TGTGCCAGCAGTTTCTCGGGGGGTAGCAATCAGCCCCAGCATTTT.

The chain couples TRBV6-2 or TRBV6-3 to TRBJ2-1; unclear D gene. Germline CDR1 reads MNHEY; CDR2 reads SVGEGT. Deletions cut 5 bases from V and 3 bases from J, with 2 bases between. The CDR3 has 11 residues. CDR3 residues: CASSLYNEQFF. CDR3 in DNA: TGTGCCAGCAGTCTCTACAATGAGCAGTTCTTC.

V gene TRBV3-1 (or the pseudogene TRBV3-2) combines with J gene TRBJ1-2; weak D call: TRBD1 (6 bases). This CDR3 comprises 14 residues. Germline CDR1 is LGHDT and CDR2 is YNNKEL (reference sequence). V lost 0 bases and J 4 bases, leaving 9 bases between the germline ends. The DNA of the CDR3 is TGTGCCAGCAGCCAAGACAGGGGCTTCTATGGCTACACCTTC. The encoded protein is CASSQDRGFYGYTF.

For the CDR3, the DNA is TGCAGCGTTGAGAGGACAGGGGTTGGCTACACCTTC. Encoded protein: CSVERTGVGYTF. The chain has TRBV29-1 and TRBJ1-2; 9 bases map to TRBD1. CDR1 is SQVTM and CDR2 is ANQGSEA in the germline V gene. The J segment lost 7 bases and the V segment lost 3 bases, leaving 3 bases of the junction unmatched. This CDR3 contains 12 residues.

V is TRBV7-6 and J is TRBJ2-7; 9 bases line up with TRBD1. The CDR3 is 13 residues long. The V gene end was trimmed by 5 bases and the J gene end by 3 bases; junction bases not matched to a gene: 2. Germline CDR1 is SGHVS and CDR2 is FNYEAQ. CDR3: CASSRTGDYEQYF. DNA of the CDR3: TGTGCCAGCAGCCGGACAGGGGACTACGAGCAGTACTTC.

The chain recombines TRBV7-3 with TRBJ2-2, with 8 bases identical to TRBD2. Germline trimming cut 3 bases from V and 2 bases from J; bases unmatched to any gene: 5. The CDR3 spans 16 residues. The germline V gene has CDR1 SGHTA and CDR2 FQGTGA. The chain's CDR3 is CASSLRAGANTGELFF. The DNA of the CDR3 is TGTGCCAGCAGCTTGCGAGCGGGGGCCAACACCGGGGAGCTGTTTTTT.

This CDR3 reads CASRTGSGSGELFF. The CDR3, as DNA: TGTGCCAGTAGGACCGGGAGTGGGTCCGGGGAGCTGTTTTTT. The chain is built from TRBV19 and TRBJ2-2; a possible D gene is TRBD2 (6 bases). This CDR3 has 14 residues. Germline-derived CDR1 and CDR2 are LNHDA and SQIVND (reference sequence). V was clipped by 6 bases and J by 6 bases, with 14 bases between them.

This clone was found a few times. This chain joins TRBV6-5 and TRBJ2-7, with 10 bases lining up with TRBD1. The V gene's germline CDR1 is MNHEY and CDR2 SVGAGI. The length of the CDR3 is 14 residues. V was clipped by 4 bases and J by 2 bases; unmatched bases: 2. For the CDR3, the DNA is TGTGCCAGCAGTTTGGACAGGGGGACCTACGAGCAGTACTTC. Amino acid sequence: CASSLDRGTYEQYF.

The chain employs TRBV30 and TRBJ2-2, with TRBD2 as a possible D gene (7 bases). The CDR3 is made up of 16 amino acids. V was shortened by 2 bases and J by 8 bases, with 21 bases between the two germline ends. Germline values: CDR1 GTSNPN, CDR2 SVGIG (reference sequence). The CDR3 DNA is TGTGCCTGGAGTCGACCGGGGGGCCTAAGACCGGGGGAGCTGTTTTTT. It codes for CAWSRPGGLRPGELFF.

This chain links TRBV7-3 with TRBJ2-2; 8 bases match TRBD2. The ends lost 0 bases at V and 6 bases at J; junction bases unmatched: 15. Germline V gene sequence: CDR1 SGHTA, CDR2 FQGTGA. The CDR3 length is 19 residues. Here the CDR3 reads CASSLTWSGGTPHAGELFF. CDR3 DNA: TGTGCCAGCAGCTTAACATGGAGCGGGGGCACCCCCCACGCCGGGGAGCTGTTTTTT. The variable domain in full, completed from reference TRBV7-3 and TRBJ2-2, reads GAGVSQTPSNKVTEKGKYVELRCDPISGHTALYWYRQSLGQGPEFLIYFQGTGAADDSGLPNDRFFAVRPEGSVSTLKIQRTERGDSAVYLCASSLTWSGGTPHAGELFFGEGSRLTVL.

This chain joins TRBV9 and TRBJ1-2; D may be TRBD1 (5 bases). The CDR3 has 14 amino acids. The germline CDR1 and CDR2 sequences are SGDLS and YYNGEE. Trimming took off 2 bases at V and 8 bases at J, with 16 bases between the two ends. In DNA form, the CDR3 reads TGTGCCAGCAGCGTGGGGCCCTTCGGAGTGGGCTACACCTTC. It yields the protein CASSVGPFGVGYTF.

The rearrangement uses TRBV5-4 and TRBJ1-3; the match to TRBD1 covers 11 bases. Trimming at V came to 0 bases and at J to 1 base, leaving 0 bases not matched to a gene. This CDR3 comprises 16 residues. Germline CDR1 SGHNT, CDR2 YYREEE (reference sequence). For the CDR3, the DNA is TGTGCCAGCAGCTTGGGGGACAGGGGGTCTGGAAACACCATATATTTT. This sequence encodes CASSLGDRGSGNTIYF.

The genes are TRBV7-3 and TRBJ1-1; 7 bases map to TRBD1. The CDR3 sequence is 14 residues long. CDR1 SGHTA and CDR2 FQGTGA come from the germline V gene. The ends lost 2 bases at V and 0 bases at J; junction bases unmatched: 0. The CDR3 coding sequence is TGTGCCAGCAGCTTAGACAGGGTGAACACTGAAGCTTTCTTT. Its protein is CASSLDRVNTEAFF.

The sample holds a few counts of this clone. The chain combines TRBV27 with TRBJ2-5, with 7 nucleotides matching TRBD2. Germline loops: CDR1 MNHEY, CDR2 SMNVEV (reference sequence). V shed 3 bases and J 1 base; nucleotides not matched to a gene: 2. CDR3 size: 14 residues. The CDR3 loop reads CASSLGLRQETQYF. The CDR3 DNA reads TGTGCCAGCAGTTTGGGACTACGCCAAGAGACCCAGTACTTC.

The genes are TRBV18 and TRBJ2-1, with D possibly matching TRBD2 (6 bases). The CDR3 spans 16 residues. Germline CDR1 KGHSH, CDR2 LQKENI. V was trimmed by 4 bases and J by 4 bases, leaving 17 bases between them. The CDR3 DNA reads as TGTGCCAGCTCACTTGGAGGGCCAGGCTCTTACAATGAGCAGTTCTTC. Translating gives CASSLGGPGSYNEQFF.

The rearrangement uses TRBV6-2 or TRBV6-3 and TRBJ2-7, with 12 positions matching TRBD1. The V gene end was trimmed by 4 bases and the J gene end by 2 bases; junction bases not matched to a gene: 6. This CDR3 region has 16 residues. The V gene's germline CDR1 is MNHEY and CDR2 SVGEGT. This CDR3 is CASSSLGQGAPYEQYF. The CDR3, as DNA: TGTGCCAGCAGTTCCTTGGGACAGGGGGCACCCTACGAGCAGTACTTC.

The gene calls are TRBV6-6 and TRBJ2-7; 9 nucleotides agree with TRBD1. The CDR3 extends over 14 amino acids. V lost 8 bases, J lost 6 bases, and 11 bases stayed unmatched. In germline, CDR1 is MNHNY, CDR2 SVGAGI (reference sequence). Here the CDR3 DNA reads TGTGCCAGCGGGCGAACAGGGGGCCTCCGCGAGCAGTACTTC. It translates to CASGRTGGLREQYF.

CDR3 region: CASTWGTTSYNSPLHF. CDR3 nucleotide sequence: TGTGCCAGCACCTGGGGGACTACCTCCTATAATTCACCCCTCCACTTT. The gene calls are TRBV19 and TRBJ1-6; a possible D gene is TRBD1 (5 bases). The V and J ends lost 9 bases and 0 bases respectively, with 15 bases between them. This CDR3 is 16 amino acids long. Germline lookup yields CDR1 LNHDA and CDR2 SQIVND (reference sequence). Full variable domain (outside the CDR3, taken from reference TRBV19 and TRBJ1-6): DGGITQSPKYLFRKEGQNVTLSCEQNLNHDAMYWYRQDPGQGLRLIYYSQIVNDFQKGDIAEGYSVSREKKESFPLTVTSAQKNPTAFYLCASTWGTTSYNSPLHFGNGTRLTVT.

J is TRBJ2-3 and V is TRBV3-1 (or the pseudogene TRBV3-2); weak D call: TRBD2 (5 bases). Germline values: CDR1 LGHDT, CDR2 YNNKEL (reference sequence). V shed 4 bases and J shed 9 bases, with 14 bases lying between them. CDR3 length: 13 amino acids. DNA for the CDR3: TGTGCCAGCAGCCCCGCGGGCTCACCCACGCAGTATTTT. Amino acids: CASSPAGSPTQYF.

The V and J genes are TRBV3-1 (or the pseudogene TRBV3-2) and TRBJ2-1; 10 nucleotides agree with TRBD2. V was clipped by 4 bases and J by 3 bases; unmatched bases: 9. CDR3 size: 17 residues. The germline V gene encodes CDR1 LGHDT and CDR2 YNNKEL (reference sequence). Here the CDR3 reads CASSRAGTSANYNEQFF. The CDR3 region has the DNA TGTGCCAGCAGCCGAGCCGGGACTAGCGCTAACTACAATGAGCAGTTCTTC.

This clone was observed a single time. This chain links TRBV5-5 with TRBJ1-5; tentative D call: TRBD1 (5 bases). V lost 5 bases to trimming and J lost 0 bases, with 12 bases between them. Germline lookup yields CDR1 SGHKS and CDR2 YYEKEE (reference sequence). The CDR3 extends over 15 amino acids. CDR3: CASSLGDSSNQPQHF. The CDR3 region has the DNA TGTGCCAGCAGTTTAGGAGACAGTAGCAATCAGCCCCAGCATTTT.

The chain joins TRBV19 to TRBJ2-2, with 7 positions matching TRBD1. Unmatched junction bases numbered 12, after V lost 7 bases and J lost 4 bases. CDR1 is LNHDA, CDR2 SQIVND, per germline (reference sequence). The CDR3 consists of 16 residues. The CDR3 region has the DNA TGTGCCAGTAACCCTACTTCCGGGACAGCCACCGGGGAGCTGTTTTTT. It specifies CASNPTSGTATGELFF.

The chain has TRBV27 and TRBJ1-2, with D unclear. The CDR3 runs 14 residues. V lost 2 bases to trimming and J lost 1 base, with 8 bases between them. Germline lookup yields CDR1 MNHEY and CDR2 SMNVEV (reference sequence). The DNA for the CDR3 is TGTGCCAGCAGTTTAAAGGCGGGTAACTATGGCTACACCTTC. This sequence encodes CASSLKAGNYGYTF.

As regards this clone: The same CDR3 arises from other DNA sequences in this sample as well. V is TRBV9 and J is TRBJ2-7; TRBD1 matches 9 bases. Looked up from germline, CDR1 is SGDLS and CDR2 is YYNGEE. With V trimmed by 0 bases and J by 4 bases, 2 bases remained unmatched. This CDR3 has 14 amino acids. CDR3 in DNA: TGTGCCAGCAGCGTAGCAGGACAGGGGTACGAGCAGTACTTC. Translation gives CASSVAGQGYEQYF.